These T cell receptor beta chains were read from a single sample in a study of T cells after yellow fever vaccination. TCRdb processed the 5' RACE reads anew with MiXCR; each CDR3 protein has one entry. The sample yields fewer than 350,000 distinct CDR3 sequences, approximately 3.9% seen once. Here the sequenced sample was PBMCs, taken on the day of the yellow fever booster vaccination. The receptors come from a man younger than 30 who received the YFV17D yellow fever vaccine. CDR3s include the opening cysteine and the closing phenylalanine or tryptophan. D genes are given only for firm matches. Clone size is shown for a subset of rows, as once, few, many or a class of expanded clone.

V: TRBV11-2; size: few; D: TRBD2; J: TRBJ2-7; CDR3: CASSLRRLAGGAFSYEQYF; DNA: TGTGCCAGCAGCTTACGGAGACTAGCGGGGGGCGCATTCTCCTACGAGCAGTACTTC
V: TRBV12-3/TRBV12-4; size: -; D: -; J: TRBJ2-7; CDR3: CASSFGTQTYEQYF; DNA: TGTGCCAGCAGTTTTGGGACCCAGACCTACGAGCAGTACTTC
V: TRBV7-2; size: many; D: TRBD2; J: TRBJ2-3; CDR3: CASSLFPGGASGGTPDTQYF; DNA: TGTGCCAGCAGCCTCTTCCCGGGTGGGGCTAGCGGGGGAACACCAGATACGCAGTATTTT
V: TRBV4-2; size: few; D: -; J: TRBJ2-5; CDR3: CASSPQDRNKETQYF; DNA: TGTGCCAGCAGCCCGCAAGACAGGAACAAGGAGACCCAGTACTTC
V: TRBV20-1; size: few; D: -; J: TRBJ1-1; CDR3: CSARVTDRNTEAFF; DNA: TGCAGTGCTAGAGTCACGGACCGGAACACTGAAGCTTTCTTT
V: TRBV11-1; size: many; D: TRBD2; J: TRBJ2-2; CDR3: CASSPGLAGSGELFF; DNA: TGTGCCAGCAGCCCGGGACTAGCGGGGTCCGGGGAGCTGTTTTTT
V: TRBV4-2; size: many; D: -; J: TRBJ2-5; CDR3: CASSQTAGARRRETQYF; DNA: TGTGCCAGCAGCCAAACGGCAGGGGCACGTAGACGAGAGACCCAGTACTTC
V: TRBV20-1; size: -; D: -; J: TRBJ1-3; CDR3: CSARPQGYGNTIYF; DNA: TGCAGTGCTAGGCCCCAGGGGTATGGAAACACCATATATTTT
V: TRBV7-8; size: few; D: -; J: TRBJ1-2; CDR3: CASSLAQRAGYGYTF; DNA: TGTGCCAGCAGCTTAGCGCAACGGGCTGGGTATGGCTACACCTTC
V: TRBV5-1; size: many; D: -; J: TRBJ2-3; CDR3: CASSLSWATDTQYF; DNA: TGCGCCAGCAGCCTTAGTTGGGCCACAGATACGCAGTATTTT
V: TRBV12-3/TRBV12-4; size: few; D: TRBD1; J: TRBJ2-2; CDR3: CASRPLWTGGTGELFF; DNA: TGTGCCAGCAGGCCCCTCTGGACAGGGGGGACCGGGGAGCTGTTTTTT
V: TRBV6-5; size: many; D: -; J: TRBJ1-3; CDR3: CASRFNSGQRGNTIYF; DNA: TGTGCCAGCCGCTTTAACTCAGGGCAGCGTGGAAACACCATATATTTT
V: TRBV5-1; size: many; D: TRBD1; J: TRBJ2-7; CDR3: CASSPGGYYEQYF; DNA: TGCGCCAGCAGCCCAGGGGGCTACTACGAGCAGTACTTC
V: TRBV11-2; size: many; D: -; J: TRBJ2-3; CDR3: CASSLLGLYRSGTQYF; DNA: TGTGCCAGCAGCTTACTTGGCCTCTACCGCAGTGGTACGCAGTATTTT
V: TRBV7-9; size: few; D: TRBD1; J: TRBJ2-1; CDR3: CASSLEPLTGDNEQFF; DNA: TGTGCCAGCAGCTTAGAGCCCCTGACAGGGGACAATGAGCAGTTCTTC
V: TRBV5-1; size: many; D: -; J: TRBJ2-3; CDR3: CASSLMGAADTQYF; DNA: TGCGCCAGCAGCTTGATGGGGGCGGCAGATACGCAGTATTTT
V: TRBV4-1; size: many; D: -; J: TRBJ2-5; CDR3: CASSQVGRVAETQYF; DNA: TGCGCCAGCAGCCAAGTTGGCCGCGTCGCAGAGACCCAGTACTTC
V: TRBV20-1; size: many; D: -; J: TRBJ2-6; CDR3: CSAPMSSGANVLTF; DNA: TGCAGTGCTCCAATGAGCTCTGGGGCCAACGTCCTGACTTTC
V: TRBV6-2/TRBV6-3; size: many; D: -; J: TRBJ2-3; CDR3: CASSTTRNTQYF; DNA: TGTGCCAGCAGTACGACCCGGAACACGCAGTATTTT
V: TRBV7-2; size: -; D: -; J: TRBJ2-1; CDR3: CASSPARGNEQFF; DNA: TGTGCCAGCAGCCCGGCCAGGGGCAACGAGCAGTTCTTC
V: TRBV5-6; size: many; D: -; J: TRBJ2-7; CDR3: CASSLRVDYEQYF; DNA: TGTGCCAGCAGCTTGCGTGTCGACTACGAGCAGTACTTC
V: TRBV7-9; size: few; D: -; J: TRBJ1-4; CDR3: CASSHTGTYNEKLFF; DNA: TGTGCCAGCAGCCATACCGGGACCTATAATGAAAAACTGTTTTTT
V: TRBV4-1; size: few; D: -; J: TRBJ1-5; CDR3: CASSLRDISNQPQHF; DNA: TGCGCCAGCAGCCTACGGGACATTAGCAATCAGCCCCAGCATTTT
V: TRBV12-5; size: many; D: -; J: TRBJ2-5; CDR3: CATGRGGTQYF; DNA: TGTGCTACCGGAAGGGGGGGGACCCAGTACTTC
V: TRBV20-1; size: many; D: -; J: TRBJ1-2; CDR3: CSARDVVTGYTF; DNA: TGCAGTGCTAGAGACGTCGTAACTGGCTACACCTTC
V: TRBV7-8; size: many; D: -; J: TRBJ1-5; CDR3: CASTARRGVEQPQHF; DNA: TGTGCCAGCACCGCCCGGCGGGGTGTTGAGCAGCCCCAGCATTTT
V: TRBV4-1; size: few; D: -; J: TRBJ2-6; CDR3: CASSPSPGQHSGANVLTF; DNA: TGCGCCAGCAGCCCATCCCCGGGACAACACTCTGGGGCCAACGTCCTGACTTTC
V: TRBV5-1; size: many; D: -; J: TRBJ2-3; CDR3: CASSLARVGDTQYF; DNA: TGCGCCAGCAGCTTGGCGCGGGTCGGGGATACGCAGTATTTT
V: TRBV7-2; size: -; D: -; J: TRBJ2-2; CDR3: CASSLRWQGGELFF; DNA: TGTGCCAGCAGCCTCCGATGGCAGGGGGGGGAGCTGTTTTTT
V: TRBV19; size: few; D: -; J: TRBJ1-5; CDR3: CASSIDRFGQFNQPQHF; DNA: TGTGCCAGTAGTATAGATCGGTTCGGACAGTTTAATCAGCCCCAGCATTTT
V: TRBV7-3; size: many; D: -; J: TRBJ2-1; CDR3: CASTSDSSNEQFF; DNA: TGTGCCAGCACGTCCGACTCGAGCAATGAGCAGTTCTTC
V: TRBV20-1; size: few; D: TRBD2; J: TRBJ2-5; CDR3: CSARLSGGVGTQYF; DNA: TGCAGTGCTAGACTTAGCGGGGGGGTGGGGACCCAGTACTTC
V: TRBV5-1; size: many; D: -; J: TRBJ2-4; CDR3: CASSAQVRRDIQYF; DNA: TGCGCCAGCAGCGCTCAGGTCAGGCGGGACATTCAGTACTTC
V: TRBV20-1; size: few; D: TRBD1; J: TRBJ1-4; CDR3: CSAKTGNTEKLFF; DNA: TGCAGTGCGAAGACAGGGAATACTGAAAAACTGTTTTTT
V: TRBV18; size: -; D: TRBD1; J: TRBJ2-5; CDR3: CASSPTGQGGETQYF; DNA: TGTGCCAGCTCACCAACGGGACAGGGAGGAGAGACCCAGTACTTC
V: TRBV19; size: few; D: TRBD1; J: TRBJ1-2; CDR3: CASSTSHQGANYGYTF; DNA: TGTGCCAGTAGTACCTCTCATCAGGGGGCAAACTATGGCTACACCTTC
V: TRBV5-1; size: many; D: TRBD1; J: TRBJ2-1; CDR3: CASSLMTGGVNEQFF; DNA: TGCGCCAGCAGCTTGATGACAGGGGGGGTGAATGAGCAGTTCTTC
V: TRBV7-3; size: many; D: TRBD2; J: TRBJ2-1; CDR3: CASSSSLAGGPHEQFF; DNA: TGTGCCAGCAGCTCCTCCCTAGCGGGGGGGCCGCATGAGCAGTTCTTC
V: TRBV7-7; size: many; D: -; J: TRBJ2-1; CDR3: CASSSGGNPFYNEQFF; DNA: TGTGCTAGCAGCTCGGGCGGAAACCCTTTCTACAATGAGCAGTTCTTC
V: TRBV6-2/TRBV6-3; size: -; D: TRBD1; J: TRBJ1-2; CDR3: CASRRTGGFHGYTF; DNA: TGTGCCAGCAGGAGGACAGGGGGCTTTCATGGCTACACCTTC
V: TRBV24-1; size: many; D: -; J: TRBJ1-1; CDR3: CARIFGGGTEAFF; DNA: TGTGCCCGAATCTTCGGGGGCGGCACTGAAGCTTTCTTT
V: TRBV5-1; size: few; D: -; J: TRBJ1-5; CDR3: CASSPGSGNQPQHF; DNA: TGCGCCAGCAGCCCGGGGAGTGGCAATCAGCCCCAGCATTTT
V: TRBV7-9; size: many; D: -; J: TRBJ2-2; CDR3: CASSPRTGKNTGELFF; DNA: TGTGCCAGCAGCCCCCGTACGGGGAAGAACACCGGGGAGCTGTTTTTT
V: TRBV5-1; size: many; D: -; J: TRBJ2-3; CDR3: CASRSEGDTQYF; DNA: TGCGCCAGCAGATCGGAGGGGGATACGCAGTATTTT
V: TRBV12-3/TRBV12-4; size: many; D: -; J: TRBJ1-1; CDR3: CASSFPEGWGNTEAFF; DNA: TGTGCCAGCAGTTTTCCTGAGGGTTGGGGAAACACTGAAGCTTTCTTT
V: TRBV5-6; size: many; D: -; J: TRBJ1-2; CDR3: CASSLRHGYTF; DNA: TGTGCCAGCAGCTTGAGACATGGCTACACCTTC
V: TRBV19; size: -; D: -; J: TRBJ1-4; CDR3: CASRERGSGVKLFF; DNA: TGTGCCAGTAGGGAAAGGGGATCGGGTGTAAAACTGTTTTTT
V: TRBV28; size: -; D: TRBD1; J: TRBJ2-1; CDR3: CASSRDRFISYNEQFF; DNA: TGTGCCAGCAGCCGGGACAGATTTATATCCTACAATGAGCAGTTCTTC
V: TRBV6-5; size: -; D: -; J: TRBJ2-3; CDR3: CASSYTGALTDTQYF; DNA: TGTGCCAGCAGTTACACGGGGGCGCTGACAGATACGCAGTATTTT
V: TRBV20-1; size: many; D: -; J: TRBJ1-1; CDR3: CSARSVEAFF; DNA: TGCAGTGCTCGGTCCGTTGAAGCTTTCTTT
V: TRBV5-1; size: few; D: TRBD1; J: TRBJ2-5; CDR3: CARQGAGETQYF; DNA: TGCGCCAGGCAGGGGGCCGGAGAGACCCAGTACTTC
V: TRBV7-2; size: few; D: -; J: TRBJ2-4; CDR3: CATTGLAKNIQYF; DNA: TGTGCTACTACAGGGTTAGCCAAAAACATTCAGTACTTC
V: TRBV6-5; size: many; D: -; J: TRBJ1-5; CDR3: CASSYGSGGNQPQHF; DNA: TGTGCCAGCAGTTACGGGTCTGGGGGCAATCAGCCCCAGCATTTT
V: TRBV20-1; size: many; D: -; J: TRBJ1-2; CDR3: CSADPQGLDYGYTF; DNA: TGCAGTGCTGACCCCCAGGGGCTGGACTATGGCTACACCTTC
V: TRBV12-3/TRBV12-4; size: many; D: -; J: TRBJ2-5; CDR3: CASSLVGIGETQYF; DNA: TGTGCCAGCAGTTTAGTGGGGATCGGAGAGACCCAGTACTTC
V: TRBV14; size: -; D: TRBD1; J: TRBJ1-2; CDR3: CASSADRGYYGYTF; DNA: TGTGCCAGCAGCGCGGACAGGGGGTATTATGGCTACACCTTC
V: TRBV12-3/TRBV12-4; size: -; D: -; J: TRBJ2-5; CDR3: CASQWTNQETQYF; DNA: TGTGCCAGCCAGTGGACAAACCAAGAGACCCAGTACTTC